The source of this TCR beta chain is a study of T cell repertoires in cytomegalovirus infection. TCRdb used MiXCR to reprocess the reads, holding one entry per CDR3 protein. The sample has some 180,000 distinct CDR3 sequences; about a sixth are singletons. Germline trimming cut 5 bases from V and 0 bases from J; bases unmatched to any gene: 7. This CDR3 spans 16 amino acids. CDR1 SEHNR and CDR2 FQNEAQ come from the germline V gene (reference sequence). The sequencing sample was made of CD8+ T cells from PBMCs. This rearrangement joins TRBV7-9 to TRBJ2-7; 10 bases align to TRBD2. The clonotype was recovered from a human donor in good health (CMV status not recorded). Some clones in this sample may be carry-over from other donors' samples. The CDR3 spells CASSLRLAGSSYEQYF. The CDR3 DNA is TGTGCCAGCAGCCTCCGACTAGCGGGCAGCTCCTACGAGCAGTACTTC.